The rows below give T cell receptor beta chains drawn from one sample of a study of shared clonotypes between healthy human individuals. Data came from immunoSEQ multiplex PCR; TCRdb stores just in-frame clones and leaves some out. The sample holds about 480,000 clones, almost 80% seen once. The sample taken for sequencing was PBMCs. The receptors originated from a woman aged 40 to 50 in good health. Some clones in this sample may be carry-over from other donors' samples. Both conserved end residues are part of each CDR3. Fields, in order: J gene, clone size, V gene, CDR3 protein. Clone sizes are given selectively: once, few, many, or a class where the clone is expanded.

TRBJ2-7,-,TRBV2,CASSESAPYEQYF
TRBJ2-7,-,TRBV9,CASSGSGSYEQYF
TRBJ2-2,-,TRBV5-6,CASNRVAGANTGELFF
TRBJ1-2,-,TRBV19,CASRGQGSNYGYTF
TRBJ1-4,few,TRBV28,CASSSVRGGGEKLFF
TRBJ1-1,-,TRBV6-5,CASSYSGPRNTEAFF
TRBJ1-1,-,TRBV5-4,CASSRPTAGSGAEAFF
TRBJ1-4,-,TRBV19,CASTAIGRGYEKLFF
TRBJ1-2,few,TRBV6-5,CASSAGQGGNYGYTF
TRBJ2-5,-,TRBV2,CASSVGPGRTRETQYF
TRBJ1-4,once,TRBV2,CATTGVVGEKLFF
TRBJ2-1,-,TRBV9,CASSVVAGGWYEQFF
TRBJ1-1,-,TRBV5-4,CASSLDRHTEAFF
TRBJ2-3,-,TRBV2,CASSDRTDQDTQYF
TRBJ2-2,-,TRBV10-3,CAISDPPWANTGELFF
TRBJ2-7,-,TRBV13,CASSLRQGVDEQYF
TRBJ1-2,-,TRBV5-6,CASSSGPNGYTF
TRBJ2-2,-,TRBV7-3,CASSVTGNTGELFF
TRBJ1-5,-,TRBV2,CASSTGGFQPQHF
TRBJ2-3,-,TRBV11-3,CASSLDGADTQYF
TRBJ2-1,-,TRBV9,CASSRGTSSSVNEQFF
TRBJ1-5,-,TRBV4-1,CASSPRTGDQPQHF
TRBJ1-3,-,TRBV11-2,CASSLSVPGNTIYF
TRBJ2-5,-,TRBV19,CASSTNTGRETQYF
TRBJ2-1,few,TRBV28,CASISLAGGAYNEQFF